This T cell receptor (beta chain) was identified in a study of tumor T cells in aggressive B-cell lymphoma (dated by TCRdb to about 2017). Deletion took 5 bases off V and 8 bases off J, with a span of 18 bases between the germline ends. The germline V gene (reference sequence) gives CDR1 as MNHNY and CDR2 as SVGAGI. Inclusive of the bounding cysteine and phenylalanine, the CDR3 is 14 residues long. Only the CDR3 part of the read is kept: 42 bases, read in frame from the first base. The library was made by the immunoSEQ multiplex PCR assay. TCRdb's version of the immuneACCESS table is confined to in-frame rearrangements and falls short of the full clone set. An unresolved V gene accounts for under half of the shortfall where checked; the remainder is of unknown origin. In this sample the table shows 4,500 to 5,500 clones, around 94% of which occur a single time. Around 4% of the sample rests with the top ten.

To note about this clone: Its antigen is unknown. Base-call qualities are not available, and no considerably larger clone is one nucleotide away.

What was sequenced was tumor tissue. The V and J segments used are TRBV6-6 and TRBJ1-2; TRBD1 might be the D gene, on 6 matching bases. The clonotype was recovered from an adult with diffuse large B cell lymphoma. The CDR3 here reads CASSPQGMHVGYTF. The DNA reads TGTGCCAGCAGTCCGCAGGGGATGCACGTAGGCTACACCTTC.